A single sample is the source of the 28 T cell receptor beta chains below, sequenced in a study of blood T cell repertoires in COVID-19. Assay: immunoSEQ multiplex PCR; the TCRdb copy retains only in-frame clones and omits some. The sample records about 130,000 clones, almost 85% being singletons. Source material: peripheral blood. These receptors were collected from a human donor in a cohort sampled during active COVID-19.

The rearrangement links TRBV11-3 to TRBJ2-2, with unresolved D. The CDR3 has 11 residues. CDR1 is SGHNT, CDR2 YENEEA, per germline. Trimming took 6 bases from V and 7 from J, leaving 6 bases between them. The CDR3 spells CASSSCGELFF. CDR3 DNA sequence: TGTGCCAGCAGTTCCTGCGGGGAGCTGTTTTTT.

The chain links TRBV27 to TRBJ2-3; D might be TRBD2 (6 bases). This CDR3 region has 18 residues. The V end lost 6 bases, the J end lost 1 base, and 23 bases lay between the germline ends. From germline, CDR1 is MNHEY and CDR2 SMNVEV (reference sequence). The CDR3 DNA is TGTGCCAGCAGACCCGCCCCTCACTCTCGCGGGGGCACAGATACGCAGTATTTT. Translating it yields CASRPAPHSRGGTDTQYF.

This sequence joins TRBV28 and TRBJ2-4; D possibly corresponds to TRBD2 (6 bases). The CDR3 is made up of 15 amino acids. The germline gives CDR1 MDHEN, CDR2 SYDVKM. V lost 6 bases, J lost 1 base, and 13 bases lay in between. CDR3 nucleotides: TGTGCCAGCAGGCTCGGGAGCGGGGCCAAAAACATTCAGTACTTC. Protein: CASRLGSGAKNIQYF.

The chain couples TRBV10-3 to TRBJ1-5; TRBD1 matches 9 bases. Trimming took 6 bases from V and 7 from J; bases not matched to a gene: 10. The CDR3 loop spans 15 amino acids. Germline values: CDR1 ENHRY, CDR2 SYGVKD. The DNA for the CDR3 is TGTGCCATCAGCCCGGAACAGGGGGCTGGACAGCCCCAGCATTTT. It specifies CAISPEQGAGQPQHF.

The gene calls are TRBV5-4 and TRBJ1-1; TRBD1 matches at 7 bases. V lost 4 bases to trimming and J lost 1 base; unmatched junction nucleotides: 7. Germline V gene sequence: CDR1 SGHNT, CDR2 YYREEE (reference sequence). There are 15 residues in the CDR3. CDR3 bases: TGTGCCAGCAGCCCTGGGACAGCGAGGAACACTGAAGCTTTCTTT. Its translation is CASSPGTARNTEAFF.

The V and J genes are TRBV3-1 (or the pseudogene TRBV3-2) and TRBJ1-1, with D possibly being TRBD1 (5 bases). The ends were cut back, 0 bases at V and 5 bases at J, with 16 bases in the middle. The germline V gene has CDR1 LGHDT and CDR2 YNNKEL (reference sequence). The CDR3 spans 16 residues. The CDR3 region has the DNA TGTGCCAGCAGCCAAGATTTGTTGGGGCTCGGGACTGAAGCTTTCTTT. Its translation is CASSQDLLGLGTEAFF.

This clone was seen only once. This sequence joins TRBV10-3 and TRBJ1-2; TRBD1 is a possible D gene (5 bases). Germline assignment: CDR1 ENHRY and CDR2 SYGVKD. The CDR3 has 13 amino acids. V was shortened by 4 bases and J by 7 bases, with 13 bases between the two germline ends. The CDR3 spells CAISAGAAIGYTF. CDR3 DNA sequence: TGTGCCATCAGTGCTGGGGCGGCTATTGGCTACACCTTC.

Remarks on this clone: This sample includes further DNA sequences coding for the same CDR3. The V gene is TRBV19, the J gene TRBJ2-5; TRBD1 might be the D (6 bases). The germline CDR1 and CDR2 sequences are LNHDA and SQIVND (reference sequence). The CDR3 totals 13 residues. V was clipped by 3 bases and J by 4 bases, with 9 bases between them. The CDR3 DNA reads TGTGCCAGTAGTATCACAGGGAGAGAGACCCAGTACTTC. Encoded protein: CASSITGRETQYF.

The V gene is TRBV10-3, the J gene TRBJ2-1; TRBD1 is a possible D gene (5 bases). Germline assignment: CDR1 ENHRY and CDR2 SYGVKD. The CDR3 length is 14 residues. V lost 3 bases and J lost 4, with 10 bases in between. The DNA for the CDR3 is TGTGCCATCAGTGAAGAGGACAATTACAATGAGCAGTTCTTC. Its protein is CAISEEDNYNEQFF.

This chain connects TRBV10-2 to TRBJ2-3; 7 nucleotides line up with TRBD2. With V trimmed by 2 bases and J by 5 bases, 13 bases remained unmatched. CDR1 and CDR2 from the germline V gene are WSHSY and SAAADI. This CDR3 has 17 amino acids. CDR3 loop: CASSERLWAGVRDTQYF. The CDR3 DNA follows: TGCGCCAGCAGTGAGAGGTTATGGGCGGGGGTGCGAGATACGCAGTATTTT.

The rearrangement uses TRBV30 and TRBJ1-2, with a weak D call TRBD1 (6 bases). The CDR3 has 13 residues. The germline gives CDR1 GTSNPN, CDR2 SVGIG (reference sequence). With 2 bases removed from V and 5 bases from J, the gap between germline ends came to 12 bases. The CDR3 region has the DNA TGTGCCTGGAGTCCGGACAGTGGATATGGCTACACCTTC. Translating gives CAWSPDSGYGYTF.

This clone showed up just once. The J gene is TRBJ2-1, the V gene TRBV3-1 (or the pseudogene TRBV3-2); D may be TRBD2 (5 bases). Per the germline V gene, CDR1 is LGHDT and CDR2 is YNNKEL (reference sequence). V gave up 4 bases and J gave up 5 bases, with 9 bases separating them. CDR3 length: 13 amino acids. CDR3 sequence: CASSLDWNNEQFF. As DNA, the CDR3 is TGTGCCAGCAGCCTGGACTGGAACAATGAGCAGTTCTTC.

Ten or more counts support this clone. This chain joins TRBV27 and TRBJ1-2, with 8 bases that match TRBD1. The CDR3 covers 12 residues. J gave up 6 bases and V 5 bases, and 2 bases lay outside the gene matches. Germline values: CDR1 MNHEY, CDR2 SMNVEV (reference sequence). The CDR3 DNA reads TGTGCCAGCAGTCCAGGGGGCGATGGCTACACCTTC. This encodes CASSPGGDGYTF.

This clone was detected only a few times. V is TRBV30 and J is TRBJ2-3, with 7 bases lining up with TRBD2. Germline V gene sequence: CDR1 GTSNPN, CDR2 SVGIG (reference sequence). Losses at the gene ends were 7 bases for V and 0 bases for J; bases not matched to a gene: 22. This CDR3 spans 19 amino acids. The CDR3 DNA sequence: TGTGCCTTTACCCCCCGCCCCCCGTTTAGCGGGCTTAGCACAGATACGCAGTATTTT. The encoded protein is CAFTPRPPFSGLSTDTQYF.

The CDR3: CASSIGFESYTF. The CDR3 DNA reads as TGTGCCAGTAGTATTGGTTTTGAGAGCTACACCTTC. The chain links TRBV19 to TRBJ1-2; D uncertain. Per germline, CDR1 LNHDA and CDR2 SQIVND (reference sequence). Between the trimmed V and J ends, which lost 3 bases and 9 bases, there was a span of 11 bases. The CDR3 spans 12 residues.

The genes are TRBV5-5 and TRBJ2-5; the match to TRBD2 covers 10 bases. CDR3 length: 15 residues. Germline V gene data show CDR1 as SGHKS and CDR2 as YYEKEE (reference sequence). V shed 5 bases, J shed 2 bases, and the junction held 6 bases outside the gene matches. The DNA for the CDR3 is TGTGCCAGCAGAGATCTAGCGGGGGCGCAAGAGACCCAGTACTTC. Its translation is CASRDLAGAQETQYF.

The chain carries TRBV30 and TRBJ2-2; TRBD1 matches 12 bases. V shed 2 bases, J shed 6 bases, and the junction held 4 bases outside the gene matches. Germline V gene sequence: CDR1 GTSNPN, CDR2 SVGIG (reference sequence). CDR3 length equals 15 residues. CDR3 region: CAWSRGQGAPGELFF. The CDR3 DNA sequence: TGTGCCTGGAGTAGGGGACAGGGGGCACCCGGGGAGCTGTTTTTT.

The table lists this clone with a count of one. The gene calls are TRBV5-1 and TRBJ1-3; 7 bases fit TRBD1. Germline V gene data show CDR1 as SGHRS and CDR2 as YFSETQ. The CDR3 extends over 18 amino acids. The junction had 15 bases not matched to a gene; V was cut back by 4 bases and J by 2 bases. This chain's CDR3 is CASSLIPGQQATGNTIYF. In nucleotides, the CDR3 is TGCGCCAGCAGCCTAATCCCGGGACAGCAAGCTACTGGAAACACCATATATTTT.

J is TRBJ2-1 and V is TRBV14; D is possibly TRBD2 (6 bases). The CDR3 sequence is 16 residues long. With 1 base removed from V and 0 bases from J, the gap between germline ends came to 10 bases. From germline, CDR1 is SGHDN and CDR2 FVKESK. The CDR3, as DNA: TGTGCCAGCAGCCAAGTGGGGGGAAGCTCCTACAATGAGCAGTTCTTC. The encoded protein is CASSQVGGSSYNEQFF.

In its sample, this clone was seen once. The chain joins TRBV3-1 (or the pseudogene TRBV3-2) to TRBJ2-7; 9 nucleotides line up with TRBD2. V lost 1 base and J lost 6; bases outside the gene matches: 4. The CDR3 is made up of 14 amino acids. The germline gives CDR1 LGHDT, CDR2 YNNKEL (reference sequence). The CDR3 sequence: CASSQVRAGGEQYF. The CDR3 DNA sequence: TGTGCCAGCAGCCAAGTAAGAGCGGGGGGCGAGCAGTACTTC.

This rearrangement joins TRBV10-1 to TRBJ2-3; 7 bases match TRBD1. V gave up 4 bases and J gave up 4 bases; unmatched junction bases: 5. This CDR3 has 14 amino acids. Per the germline V gene, CDR1 is WNHNN and CDR2 is SYGVQD (reference sequence). The CDR3 sequence is CASSGQGLADTQYF. The CDR3 coding sequence is TGCGCCAGCAGTGGACAGGGCCTGGCAGATACGCAGTATTTT.

The chain links TRBV2 to TRBJ1-5, with D possibly being TRBD1 (5 bases). The CDR3 is 17 residues long. CDR1 is SNHLY, CDR2 FYNNEI, per germline. V dropped 3 bases and J dropped 0 bases, with 15 bases sitting between them. The CDR3 region is CASSETSGWNSNQPQHF. CDR3 DNA sequence: TGTGCCAGCAGTGAGACCTCAGGGTGGAATAGCAATCAGCCCCAGCATTTT.

The chain couples TRBV5-4 to TRBJ2-2; maybe TRBD2 (7 bases). V was cut by 4 bases and J by 3 bases, with 16 bases left in between. The V gene's germline CDR1 is SGHNT and CDR2 YYREEE (reference sequence). The CDR3 covers 16 residues. This chain's CDR3 is CASSSPGGIHTGELFF. The CDR3 DNA follows: TGTGCCAGCAGCAGCCCGGGGGGCATACACACCGGGGAGCTGTTTTTT. Full variable domain (outside the CDR3, taken from reference TRBV5-4 and TRBJ2-2): ETGVTQSPTHLIKTRGQQVTLRCSSQSGHNTVSWYQQALGQGPQFIFQYYREEENGRGNFPPRFSGLQFPNYSSELNVNALELDDSALYLCASSSPGGIHTGELFFGEGSRLTVL.

The DNA of the CDR3 is TGTGCCAGCAGCCAAGATCCTGACGAGCAGTACTTC. This encodes CASSQDPDEQYF. This sequence joins TRBV3-1 (or the pseudogene TRBV3-2) and TRBJ2-7; no clear D gene. The germline V gene has CDR1 LGHDT and CDR2 YNNKEL (reference sequence). V shed 0 bases and J shed 5 bases, with 5 bases lying between them. The CDR3 loop spans 12 amino acids.

The rearrangement uses TRBV6-1 and TRBJ2-4, with TRBD1 as a possible D gene (6 bases). The CDR3 extends over 14 amino acids. CDR1 and CDR2 from the germline V gene are MNHNS and SASEGT. Trimming shortened V by 3 bases and J by 7 bases, and 13 bases separated the two germline ends. The CDR3 DNA follows: TGTGCCAGCAGTGAGTCAAGACAGGTTAACATTCAGTACTTC. Its translation is CASSESRQVNIQYF.

J is TRBJ1-1 and V is TRBV6-1, with 11 positions matching TRBD1. Germline V gene sequence: CDR1 MNHNS, CDR2 SASEGT. Trimming at V came to 2 bases and at J to 10 bases, leaving 15 bases not matched to a gene. The CDR3 spans 17 residues. In DNA form, the CDR3 reads TGTGCCAGCAGTGAATGGACAGGGGGCGCGTCTGGTGGAGGAGCTTTCTTT. Protein sequence: CASSEWTGGASGGGAFF.

This chain joins TRBV4-1 and TRBJ1-2; D perhaps matches TRBD1 (6 bases). Germline V gives CDR1 MGHRA, CDR2 YSYEKL. The CDR3 sequence is 16 residues long. Trimming took 4 bases from V and 1 from J, leaving 16 bases between them. CDR3 nucleotides: TGCGCCAGCAGCCGTAGGTGGGACACCGTTAACTATGGCTACACCTTC. This translates into CASSRRWDTVNYGYTF.

This chain uses TRBV6-5 with TRBJ2-3; D is possibly TRBD1 (5 bases). Germline CDR1 reads MNHEY; CDR2 reads SVGAGI. The CDR3 contains 11 residues. Trimming pared 4 bases from V and 6 bases from J, leaving 5 bases between. This CDR3 reads CASSSGDTQYF. In DNA form, the CDR3 reads TGTGCCAGCAGTTCAGGGGATACGCAGTATTTT.